Listed here is a single T cell receptor (beta chain). One end of the junction varies from germline; a read error may be responsible. CDR1 MNHEY and CDR2 SMNVEV come from the germline V gene (reference sequence). The CDR3 runs to 13 residues. The sample is drawn from a study of blood T cell repertoires in COVID-19. Study information: In each case, the material was cDNA or gDNA derived from T cells, B-cell-depleted T cells, or PBMCs.

Under the authors' procedure: Estimates of nucleated cell counts were drawn from the amplification of reference gene primers. The repertoire was sequenced with immunoSEQ multiplex PCR; TCRdb's copy has only in-frame clones and lacks some. The V and J calls and the clone size are those of that table, but D and trimming were determined from the DNA. The sample contains 650,000 to 800,000 clones, 75% to 90% of which appear only once. Sample: peripheral blood. The chain links TRBV27 to TRBJ1-5; 7 bases fit TRBD1. The clonotype was recovered from a woman aged 18-35 years with acute or convalescent COVID-19. The CDR3 loop reads CASSLRMDRPPSF. DNA of the CDR3: TGTGCCAGCAGTTTAAGAATGGACAGGCCTCCCTCTTTT.